Listed here are 18 T cell receptor beta chains from one sample, sequenced in a study of blood T cell repertoires in COVID-19. Produced via immunoSEQ multiplex PCR; TCRdb's table is partial and in-frame only. Of a few hundred thousand clones detected, around 91% appear once; the ten largest clones hold roughly a tenth. The specimen sequenced was PBMCs or T cells enriched from blood (not recorded which). Receptors were obtained from a woman aged 40 to 50 who had recovered from COVID-19.

The chain uses TRBV11-2 and TRBJ2-3; TRBD2 matches 14 bases. Unmatched junction bases numbered 13, after V lost 5 bases and J lost 3 bases. This CDR3 has 19 residues. In germline, CDR1 is SGHAT, CDR2 FQNNGV. This chain's CDR3 is CASSKRDRGLAGATDTQYF. CDR3 nucleotides: TGTGCCAGCAGCAAACGGGACAGGGGACTAGCGGGGGCTACAGATACGCAGTATTTT. The variable domain in full, completed from reference TRBV11-2 and TRBJ2-3, reads EAGVAQSPRYKIIEKRQSVAFWCNPISGHATLYWYQQILGQGPKLLIQFQNNGVVDDSQLPKDRFSAERLKGVDSTLKIQPAKLEDSAVYLCASSKRDRGLAGATDTQYFGPGTRLTVL.

This clone has a single count. Within the sample, other DNA sequences also encode this same CDR3. J is TRBJ2-5 and V is TRBV6-5; TRBD1 matches at 7 bases. The CDR3 totals 12 residues. The V and J ends lost 6 bases and 2 bases, in that order; junction bases with no gene match: 0. Germline CDR1 is MNHEY and CDR2 is SVGAGI. This CDR3 is CASRTGQETQYF. The DNA of the CDR3 is TGTGCCAGCAGGACAGGGCAAGAGACCCAGTACTTC.

This chain connects TRBV2 to TRBJ2-7, with TRBD1 matching over 9 bases. Germline loops: CDR1 SNHLY, CDR2 FYNNEI. J lost 1 base, V lost 6 bases, and 4 bases had no gene match. CDR3 length equals 14 residues. CDR3 loop: CASSTQGASYEQYF. The CDR3 DNA is TGTGCCAGCAGCACACAGGGGGCGTCCTACGAGCAGTACTTC.

The chain uses TRBV12-5 and TRBJ1-2; D is unresolved. Germline-derived CDR1 and CDR2 are LGHNT and FRNRAP. The length of the CDR3 is 13 residues. Trimming left V 7 bases short and J 10 bases short, with 19 bases between. The CDR3 DNA follows: TGTGCTAGTGCCATGGCGGGGTCAACTGTCTACACCTTC. It yields the protein CASAMAGSTVYTF. Combining the CDR3 with reference TRBV12-5 and TRBJ1-2 gives the whole variable domain DARVTQTPRHKVTEMGQEVTMRCQPILGHNTVFWYRQTMMQGLELLAYFRNRAPLDDSGMPKDRFSAEMPDATLATLKIQPSEPRDSAVYFCASAMAGSTVYTFGSGTRLTVV.

This clone showed up just a few times. The chain is built from TRBV11-2 and TRBJ2-7; tentatively, D is TRBD1 (5 bases). Trimming pared 3 bases from V and 2 bases from J, leaving 17 bases between. Germline CDR1 reads SGHAT; CDR2 reads FQNNGV. The CDR3 loop spans 16 amino acids. CDR3 in DNA: TGTGCCAGCAGCTTTCTTTCGACAGACCTTACCTACGAGCAGTACTTC. Protein sequence: CASSFLSTDLTYEQYF.

V gene TRBV5-1 combines with J gene TRBJ2-5; D gene unclear. The V and J ends lost 5 bases and 1 base respectively, with 9 bases between them. CDR3 length: 13 residues. The V gene's germline CDR1 is SGHRS and CDR2 YFSETQ. Here the CDR3 reads CASSSLGQETQYF. The CDR3 nucleotides are TGCGCCAGCAGTTCCCTCGGCCAAGAGACCCAGTACTTC.

J is TRBJ1-2 and V is TRBV5-1; weak D call: TRBD1 (5 bases). Germline V gene data show CDR1 as SGHRS and CDR2 as YFSETQ. The V and J ends lost 2 bases and 2 bases respectively, with 10 bases between them. The CDR3 contains 14 residues. CDR3 bases: TGCGCCAGCAGCTTCCAGGGTGCGAACTATGGCTACACCTTC. Amino acids: CASSFQGANYGYTF.

The chain joins TRBV27 to TRBJ2-1; D ambiguous. Looked up from germline, CDR1 is MNHEY and CDR2 is SMNVEV (reference sequence). CDR3 length equals 14 residues. V lost 5 bases, J lost 0 bases, and 8 bases lay in between. CDR3 amino acids: CASSGRSSYNEQFF. The CDR3 bases are TGTGCCAGCAGTGGTAGATCCTCCTACAATGAGCAGTTCTTC.

V is TRBV24-1 and J is TRBJ2-7; the D gene is possibly TRBD2 (5 bases). V lost 0 bases, J lost 6 bases, and 8 bases lay in between. The CDR3 is 13 amino acids. The germline V gene encodes CDR1 KGHDR and CDR2 SFDVKD. The CDR3 DNA reads TGTGCCACCAGTGATTTGCGAGGGAGCGAGCAGTACTTC. Amino acid sequence: CATSDLRGSEQYF.

The rearrangement links TRBV19 to TRBJ2-1; TRBD2 matches 8 bases. J gave up 7 bases and V 4 bases, and 9 bases lay outside the gene matches. CDR1 and CDR2 from the germline V gene are LNHDA and SQIVND (reference sequence). The CDR3 loop spans 15 amino acids. The CDR3 bases are TGTGCCAGTAGTAAAGAGGGACTAGGGGAGAATGAGCAGTTCTTC. Translating it yields CASSKEGLGENEQFF.

This chain links TRBV10-3 with TRBJ2-1; TRBD1 aligns across 8 bases. CDR1 ENHRY and CDR2 SYGVKD come from the germline V gene. The CDR3 contains 14 residues. With 9 bases clipped from V and 6 bases from J, the junction kept 10 bases outside the gene matches. Here the CDR3 DNA reads TGTGCCATAATGGACCCGGGACAGGTCAATGAGCAGTTCTTC. Encoded protein: CAIMDPGQVNEQFF.

The gene calls are TRBV18 and TRBJ2-1, with 10 positions matching TRBD1. V lost 3 bases to trimming and J lost 8 bases; unmatched junction nucleotides: 4. Germline V CDR1 and CDR2: KGHSH, LQKENI. The CDR3 has 14 amino acids. DNA of the CDR3: TGTGCCAGCTCACCGGGACAGGGGAGCGATGAGCAGTTCTTC. It encodes CASSPGQGSDEQFF.

V is TRBV24-1 and J is TRBJ2-1; D perhaps matches TRBD1 (6 bases). CDR3 length: 16 residues. Between the trimmed V and J ends, which lost 5 bases and 8 bases, there was a span of 21 bases. Per germline, CDR1 KGHDR and CDR2 SFDVKD. CDR3 amino acids: CATSGRGRGRGDEQFF. DNA for the CDR3: TGTGCCACCAGTGGCCGGGGCAGGGGAAGAGGAGATGAGCAGTTCTTC.

Notes on this clone: At one end the junction does not follow the germline gene, possibly because of a read error. The rearrangement uses TRBV4-3 and TRBJ1-6; 9 bases agree with TRBD1. There are 14 residues in the CDR3. The germline V gene encodes CDR1 LGHNA and CDR2 YSLEER. The CDR3 protein is CASRQGTGSSPLHF. The CDR3 coding sequence is TGCGCCAGCAGGCAAGGGACAGGGAGTTCACCCCTCCACTTT.

This chain connects TRBV4-2 to TRBJ2-3; a weak D match, TRBD2 (6 bases). This CDR3 is 15 amino acids long. Trimming shortened V by 0 bases and J by 3 bases, and 10 bases separated the two germline ends. Germline V gene data show CDR1 as LGHNA and CDR2 as YNFKEQ. The CDR3 protein is CASSQEGGKTDTQYF. The CDR3 DNA follows: TGTGCCAGCAGCCAAGAAGGCGGGAAAACAGATACGCAGTATTTT.

The V and J genes are TRBV7-3 and TRBJ2-1; TRBD2 agrees at 9 bases. With 2 bases clipped from V and 7 bases from J, the junction kept 3 bases outside the gene matches. Germline values: CDR1 SGHTA, CDR2 FQGTGA. The CDR3 runs to 14 residues. CDR3 DNA sequence: TGTGCCAGCAGCTTAGTTAGCGGGAGTAATGAGCAGTTCTTC. Translating gives CASSLVSGSNEQFF.

The rearrangement links TRBV11-3 to TRBJ2-5; unclear D gene. CDR1 is SGHNT and CDR2 is YENEEA in the germline V gene. This CDR3 has 14 residues. V lost 0 bases to trimming and J lost 5 bases, with 10 bases between them. The DNA of the CDR3 is TGTGCCAGCAGCTTAGATCAAGCGTGGGAGACCCAGTACTTC. The encoded protein is CASSLDQAWETQYF. The variable domain in full, completed from reference TRBV11-3 and TRBJ2-5, reads EAGVVQSPRYKIIEKKQPVAFWCNPISGHNTLYWYLQNLGQGPELLIRYENEEAVDDSQLPKDRFSAERLKGVDSTLKIQPAELGDSAVYLCASSLDQAWETQYFGPGTRLLVL.

V gene TRBV7-3 combines with J gene TRBJ2-5; TRBD2 matches 11 bases. The CDR3 sequence is 15 residues long. The germline V gene encodes CDR1 SGHTA and CDR2 FQGTGA. V lost 2 bases to trimming and J lost 4 bases; unmatched junction nucleotides: 3. The CDR3 is CASSLELAGVETQYF. The DNA for the CDR3 is TGTGCCAGCAGCTTAGAACTAGCGGGAGTAGAGACCCAGTACTTC.